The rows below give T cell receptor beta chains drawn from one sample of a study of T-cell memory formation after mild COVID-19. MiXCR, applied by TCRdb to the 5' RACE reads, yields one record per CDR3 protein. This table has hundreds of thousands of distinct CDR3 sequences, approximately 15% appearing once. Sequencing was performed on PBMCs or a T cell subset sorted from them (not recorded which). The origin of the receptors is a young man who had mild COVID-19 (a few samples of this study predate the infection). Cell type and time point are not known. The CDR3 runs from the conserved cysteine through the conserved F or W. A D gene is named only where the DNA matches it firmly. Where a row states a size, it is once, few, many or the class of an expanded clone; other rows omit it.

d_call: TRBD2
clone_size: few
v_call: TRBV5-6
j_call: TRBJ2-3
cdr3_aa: CASSRPGLAGGSTDTQYF
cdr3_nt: TGTGCCAGCAGCCGCCCGGGACTAGCGGGGGGGAGCACAGATACGCAGTATTTT

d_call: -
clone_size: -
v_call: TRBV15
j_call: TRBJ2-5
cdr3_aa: CATSRDRGTQYF
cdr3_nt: TGTGCCACCAGCAGAGACAGGGGGACCCAGTACTTC

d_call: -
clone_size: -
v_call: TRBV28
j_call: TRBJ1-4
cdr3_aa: CASRSGTSYEKLFF
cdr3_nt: TGTGCCAGCAGGTCCGGGACAAGCTATGAAAAACTGTTTTTT

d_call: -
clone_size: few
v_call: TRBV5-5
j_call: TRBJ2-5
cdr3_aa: CASSPEGGGKTQYF
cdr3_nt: TGTGCCAGCAGCCCGGAGGGAGGCGGGAAGACCCAGTACTTC

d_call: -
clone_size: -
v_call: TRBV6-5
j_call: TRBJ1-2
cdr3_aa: CASSFKGYGYTF
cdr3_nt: TGTGCCAGCAGTTTCAAGGGTTATGGCTACACCTTC

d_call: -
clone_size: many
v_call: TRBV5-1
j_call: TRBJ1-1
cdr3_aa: CASSLAPANTEAFF
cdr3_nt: TGCGCCAGCAGCTTGGCCCCAGCAAACACTGAAGCTTTCTTT

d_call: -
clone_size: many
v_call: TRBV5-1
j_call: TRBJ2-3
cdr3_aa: CASSLGPRGAADTQYF
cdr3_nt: TGCGCCAGCAGCTTGGGCCCCCGGGGAGCGGCAGATACGCAGTATTTT

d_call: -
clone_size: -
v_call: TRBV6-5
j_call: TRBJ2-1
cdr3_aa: CASSSTGNKDNEQFF
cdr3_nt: TGTGCCAGCAGTTCCACAGGGAATAAGGACAATGAGCAGTTCTTC

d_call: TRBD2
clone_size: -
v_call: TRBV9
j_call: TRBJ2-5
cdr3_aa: CASSVEASGGETQYF
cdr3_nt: TGTGCCAGCAGCGTAGAGGCTAGCGGGGGAGAGACCCAGTACTTC

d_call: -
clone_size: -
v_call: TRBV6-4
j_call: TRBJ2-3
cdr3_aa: CASSEHRGNTQYF
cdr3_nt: TGTGCCAGCAGTGAGCACCGGGGAAATACGCAGTATTTT

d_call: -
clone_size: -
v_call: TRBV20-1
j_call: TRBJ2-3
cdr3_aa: CSGRRNQADTQYF
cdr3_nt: TGCAGTGGCCGGAGAAATCAGGCAGATACGCAGTATTTT

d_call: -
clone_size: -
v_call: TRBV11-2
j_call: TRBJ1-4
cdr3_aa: CASSLRTNEKLFF
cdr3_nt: TGTGCCAGCAGCCTGCGAACGAATGAAAAACTGTTTTTT

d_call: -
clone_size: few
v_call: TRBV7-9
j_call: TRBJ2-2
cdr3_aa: CASSPPRRANTGELFF
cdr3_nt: TGTGCCAGCAGCCCCCCCCGGAGAGCGAACACCGGGGAGCTGTTTTTT

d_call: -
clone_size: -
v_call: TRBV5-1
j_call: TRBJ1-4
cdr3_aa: CASSLEAQGEKLFF
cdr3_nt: TGCGCCAGCAGCTTGGAGGCACAGGGTGAAAAACTGTTTTTT

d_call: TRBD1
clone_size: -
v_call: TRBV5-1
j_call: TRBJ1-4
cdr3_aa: CASSLRTGEAEKLFF
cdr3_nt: TGCGCCAGCAGCTTGAGGACAGGCGAGGCGGAAAAACTGTTTTTT

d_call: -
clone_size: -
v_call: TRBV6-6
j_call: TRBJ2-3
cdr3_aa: CASSSLKDTQYF
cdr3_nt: TGTGCCAGCAGTTCCCTCAAAGATACGCAGTATTTT

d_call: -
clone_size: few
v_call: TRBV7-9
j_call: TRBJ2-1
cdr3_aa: CASSRGDSRVNEQFF
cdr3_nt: TGTGCCAGCAGCCGCGGGGACAGTAGAGTCAATGAGCAGTTCTTC

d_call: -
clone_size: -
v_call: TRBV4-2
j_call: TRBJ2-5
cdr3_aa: CASSQDPQASGETQYF
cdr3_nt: TGTGCCAGCAGCCAAGACCCACAGGCCTCAGGGGAGACCCAGTACTTC

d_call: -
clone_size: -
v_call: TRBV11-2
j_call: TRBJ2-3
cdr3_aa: CASSPRGGQALDTQYF
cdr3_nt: TGTGCCAGCAGCCCACGGGGGGGACAGGCACTAGATACGCAGTATTTT